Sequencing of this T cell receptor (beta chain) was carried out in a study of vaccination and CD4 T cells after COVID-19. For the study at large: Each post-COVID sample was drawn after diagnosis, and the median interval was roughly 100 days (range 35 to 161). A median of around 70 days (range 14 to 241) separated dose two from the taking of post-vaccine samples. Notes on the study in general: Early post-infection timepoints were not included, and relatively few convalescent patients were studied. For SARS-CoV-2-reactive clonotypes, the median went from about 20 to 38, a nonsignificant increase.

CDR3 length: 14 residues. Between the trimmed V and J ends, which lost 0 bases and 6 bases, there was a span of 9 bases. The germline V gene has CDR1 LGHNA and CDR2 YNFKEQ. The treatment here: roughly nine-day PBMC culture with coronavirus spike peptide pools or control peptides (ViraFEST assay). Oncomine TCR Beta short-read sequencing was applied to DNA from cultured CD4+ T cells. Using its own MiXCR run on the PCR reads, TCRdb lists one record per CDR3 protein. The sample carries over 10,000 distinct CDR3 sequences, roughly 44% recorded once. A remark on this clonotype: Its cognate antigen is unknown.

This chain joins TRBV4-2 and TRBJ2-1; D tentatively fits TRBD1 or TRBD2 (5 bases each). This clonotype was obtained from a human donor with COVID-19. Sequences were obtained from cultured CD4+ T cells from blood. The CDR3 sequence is CASSQEGPLNEQFF. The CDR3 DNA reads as TGTGCCAGCAGCCAAGAGGGACCGCTCAATGAGCAGTTCTTC.